These T cell receptor beta chains were read from a single sample in a study of PD-L1 blockade in urothelial cancer. Sequencing was performed with immunoSEQ multiplex PCR; in TCRdb, only in-frame clones are kept and a portion is missing. The sample lists tens of thousands of clones; approximately 77% were seen once. Sequenced material: PBMCs, taken around atezolizumab (anti-PD-L1) treatment. The receptor source for this set is a man in his 70s with urothelial cancer. Both conserved end residues are part of each CDR3. A D gene is named only where the DNA matches it firmly. Some rows have no size entry. The others give once, few or many, or a class for an expanded clone.

TRBV29-1	TRBJ2-5	-	TRBD1	TGCAGCACTCGGACAGGGGACACCTCTGAGACCCAGTACTTC	CSTRTGDTSETQYF
TRBV7-9	TRBJ1-4	-	-	TGTGCCAGCAGCTTAGGGGGGGGCGGCGATGAAAAACTGTTTTTT	CASSLGGGGDEKLFF
TRBV29-1	TRBJ2-7	-	-	TGCAGCGTCCTGTCGCCCGGGGGGCTCTACGAGCAGTACTTC	CSVLSPGGLYEQYF
TRBV5-8	TRBJ2-7	-	TRBD1	TGTGCCAGCAGCTCGACGGACAGGGGCAACGAGCAGTACTTC	CASSSTDRGNEQYF
TRBV5-6	TRBJ2-5	-	TRBD1	TGTGCCAGCATTCGACAGGGCGGACAAGAGACCCAGTACTTC	CASIRQGGQETQYF
TRBV6-1	TRBJ1-1	-	-	TGTGCCAGCCTGAACAGGGCGAACACTGAAGCTTTCTTT	CASLNRANTEAFF
TRBV2	TRBJ2-3	-	-	TGTGCCAGCAGTGACGGAGGCACAGATACGCAGTATTTT	CASSDGGTDTQYF
TRBV5-1	TRBJ1-1	-	-	TGCGCCAGCAGCTTGGTGGGGGGGGCAGGTACTGAAGCTTTCTTT	CASSLVGGAGTEAFF
TRBV27	TRBJ1-4	-	-	TGTGCCAGCAGCTACGGGACAACAACTAATGAAAAACTGTTTTTT	CASSYGTTTNEKLFF
TRBV7-2	TRBJ1-5	-	-	TGTGCCAGCAGCCCATCACGGGAGGGAATGTCCCAGCATTTT	CASSPSREGMSQHF
TRBV18	TRBJ2-7	-	-	TGTGCCAGCTCACGAGTGGGGGGACAGAAGTACGAGCAGTACTTC	CASSRVGGQKYEQYF
TRBV25-1	TRBJ2-3	-	-	TGTGCCAGCAGTGAGCGGGCAAGCACAGATACGCAGTATTTT	CASSERASTDTQYF
TRBV5-6	TRBJ2-7	few	TRBD1	TGTGCCAGCAGCAAAACCGGGACAGTAACCTACGAGCAGTACTTC	CASSKTGTVTYEQYF
TRBV7-6	TRBJ2-7	few	-	TGTGCCAGCAGCACTGAAGCCGGGAGCGTCGGCTTTTACGAGCAGTACTTC	CASSTEAGSVGFYEQYF
TRBV4-2	TRBJ2-3	-	TRBD1	TGTGCCAGCAGCCAAGTAAAATCCGGGACAGGGGGCAATACGCAGTATTTT	CASSQVKSGTGGNTQYF
TRBV15	TRBJ1-6	few	-	TGTGCCACCAGCAGAGGAACAGGGAAGGATTCACCCCTCCACTTT	CATSRGTGKDSPLHF
TRBV4-2	TRBJ2-7	-	-	TGTGCCAGCAGCCACTTGCGGGACAGATACTACGAGCAGTACTTC	CASSHLRDRYYEQYF
TRBV18	TRBJ2-7	-	TRBD2	TGTGCCAGCTCACCAACGCCGCCGGGGAGGGGATACACCTACGAGCAGTACTTC	CASSPTPPGRGYTYEQYF
TRBV7-2	TRBJ2-1	-	TRBD2	TGTGCCAGCAGAGTTGGGACTAGCTCCTACAATGAGCAGTTCTTC	CASRVGTSSYNEQFF
TRBV4-3	TRBJ2-1	-	TRBD1	TGCGCCAGCAGCCAAGATGTTGGGACAGAACTTAACAATGAGCAGTTCTTC	CASSQDVGTELNNEQFF
TRBV6-5	TRBJ2-7	-	TRBD1	TGTGCCAGCAGCGACAGGGCCCTCTCCTACGAGCAGTACTTC	CASSDRALSYEQYF
TRBV5-1	TRBJ2-3	-	TRBD1	TGCGCCAGCCACACCCGAATGACAGGGCTAATGGGAGCAGATACGCAGTATTTT	CASHTRMTGLMGADTQYF
TRBV14	TRBJ2-1	-	TRBD2	TGTGCCAGCAGCCCTAGCGGGGGATACAATGAGCAGTTCTTC	CASSPSGGYNEQFF
TRBV10-3	TRBJ1-1	few	TRBD1	TGTGCCATCAGTGAGTCGTGGAGGACAGGGTCGAACACTGAAGCTTTCTTT	CAISESWRTGSNTEAFF
TRBV21-1	TRBJ2-2	-	-	TGTGCCAGCAGCAAACCCGAGGGTGGTAGCGGGAGGAGAGACACCGGGGAGCTGTTTTTT	CASSKPEGGSGRRDTGELFF
TRBV25-1	TRBJ1-1	-	-	TGTGCCAGCAGTGAATACGAGGGCCTAACTGAAGCTTTCTTT	CASSEYEGLTEAFF
TRBV4-2	TRBJ2-7	-	TRBD2	TGTGCCAGCAGCCAAGAGAGGGGACTAGCGGGAGGAAGGAACGAGCAGTACTTC	CASSQERGLAGGRNEQYF
TRBV7-7	TRBJ2-1	-	TRBD2	TGTGCTAGCAGTCCATCTAGCGGAAGCTCCTACAATGAGCAGTTCTTC	CASSPSSGSSYNEQFF
TRBV7-2	TRBJ2-7	few	TRBD2	TGTGCCAGCAGCTCGGAGCGGGGGGGCACCTACGAGCAGTACTTC	CASSSERGGTYEQYF
TRBV6-6	TRBJ1-2	-	-	TGTGCCAGCAGTCTAGATACAGGGTTCTATGGCTACACCTTC	CASSLDTGFYGYTF
TRBV6-1	TRBJ2-7	-	-	TGTGCCAGCCCTGTTTCCGAGCAGTACTTC	CASPVSEQYF
TRBV27	TRBJ2-3	once	TRBD2	TGTGCCAGCAGTGGGACTAGCGGGAGTTTGAGGCGACAGTATTTT	CASSGTSGSLRRQYF